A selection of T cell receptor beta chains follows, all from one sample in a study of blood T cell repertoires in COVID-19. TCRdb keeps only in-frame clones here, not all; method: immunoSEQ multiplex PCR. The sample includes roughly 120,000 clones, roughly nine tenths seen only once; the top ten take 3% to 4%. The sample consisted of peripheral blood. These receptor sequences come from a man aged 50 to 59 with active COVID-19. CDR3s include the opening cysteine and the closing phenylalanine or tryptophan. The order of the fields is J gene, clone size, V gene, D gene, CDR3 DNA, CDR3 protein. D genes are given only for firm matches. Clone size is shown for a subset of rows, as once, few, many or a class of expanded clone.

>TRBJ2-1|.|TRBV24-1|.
TGTGCCACCAGTGATCTGGCCCCCAGCTCCTACAATGAGCAGTTCTTC
CATSDLAPSSYNEQFF
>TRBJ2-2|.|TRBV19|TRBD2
TGTGCCAGTAGTATAGGGGCCGGGACTAGGGCCACCGGGGAGCTGTTTTTT
CASSIGAGTRATGELFF
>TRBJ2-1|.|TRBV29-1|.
TGCAGCGTTGAAGATCCAAGGCCGCGGGAGCAGTTCTTC
CSVEDPRPREQFF
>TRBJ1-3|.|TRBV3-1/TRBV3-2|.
TGTGCCAGCAGCCAAGAGGGGCGGACCTCTGGAAACACCATATATTTT
CASSQEGRTSGNTIYF
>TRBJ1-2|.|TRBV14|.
TGTGCCAGCAGCCCGGGACTCAAAGCTAACTATGGCTACACCTTC
CASSPGLKANYGYTF
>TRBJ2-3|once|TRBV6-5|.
TGTGCCAGCAGTTACTCAGGGGCGCGAGGAGATACGCAGTATTTT
CASSYSGARGDTQYF
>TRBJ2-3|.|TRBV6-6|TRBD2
TGTGCCAGCAGTTATTATAGCGGGACAGATACGCAGTATTTT
CASSYYSGTDTQYF
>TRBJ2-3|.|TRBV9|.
TGTGCCAGCAGCGTAGGGCAAACCCGCACAGATACGCAGTATTTT
CASSVGQTRTDTQYF
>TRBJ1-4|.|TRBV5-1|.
TGCGCCAGCAGCTTGACAGCAACTAATGAAAAACTGTTTTTT
CASSLTATNEKLFF
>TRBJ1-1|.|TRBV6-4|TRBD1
TGTGCCAGCACCCGGGACAGGGAGAGCACTGAAGCTTTCTTT
CASTRDRESTEAFF
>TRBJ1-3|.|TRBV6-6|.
TGTGCCAGCAGTTCCGCGGACAGAGTTTACCATCACACCATATATTTT
CASSSADRVYHHTIYF
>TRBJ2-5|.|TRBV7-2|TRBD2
TGTGCCAGCAGCTTAGTGGGTAGCGGGAGTAGTTACGAGACCCAGTACTTC
CASSLVGSGSSYETQYF
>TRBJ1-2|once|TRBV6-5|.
TGTGCCAGCAATACTCATTCCGCGGCGTTTGGCTACACCTTC
CASNTHSAAFGYTF
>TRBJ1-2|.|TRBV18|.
TGTGCCAGCTCACCAATAGGTGGAGGGGACACCTTC
CASSPIGGGDTF
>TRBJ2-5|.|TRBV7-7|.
TGTGCCAGCAGCTTAACGGTTCAAGAGACCCAGTACTTC
CASSLTVQETQYF
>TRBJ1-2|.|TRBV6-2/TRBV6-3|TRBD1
TGTGCCAGCAGTTATGGGACACAGGGGAACTATGGCTACACCTTC
CASSYGTQGNYGYTF
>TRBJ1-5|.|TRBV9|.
TGTGCCAGCAGTAACGGCAGGGACAATCAGCCCCAGCATTTT
CASSNGRDNQPQHF
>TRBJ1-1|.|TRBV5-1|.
TGCGCCAGCAGCTTGGGACAGATGAACACTGAAGCTTTCTTT
CASSLGQMNTEAFF
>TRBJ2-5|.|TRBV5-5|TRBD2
TGTGCCAGCAGCTTGGCGGCCCTAGCGGGAGGTAACCAAGAGACCCAGTACTTC
CASSLAALAGGNQETQYF
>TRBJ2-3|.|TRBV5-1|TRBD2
TGCGCCAGCAGCCCTAGCGGGGGTGCAGATACGCAGTATTTT
CASSPSGGADTQYF
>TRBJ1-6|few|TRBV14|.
TGTGCCAGCAGCCCCCTGGGGGGAAGGCCCCTCCACTTT
CASSPLGGRPLHF
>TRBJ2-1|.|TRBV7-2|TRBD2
TGTGCCAGCAGCTCATCAGGGACTAGGGGTCACAATGAGCAGTTCTTC
CASSSSGTRGHNEQFF
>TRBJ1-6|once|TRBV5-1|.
TGCGCCAGCAGCTATAGCGGGGGCAAATCACCCCTCCACTTT
CASSYSGGKSPLHF
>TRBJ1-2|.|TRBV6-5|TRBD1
TGTGCCAGCAGTAGCGAGACAGGGGGGAACTATGGCTACACCTTC
CASSSETGGNYGYTF
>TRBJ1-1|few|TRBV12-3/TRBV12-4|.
TGTGCCAGCAGCCCCCCGAGGGTTTCCGAAGCTTTCTTT
CASSPPRVSEAFF
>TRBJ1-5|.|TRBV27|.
TGTGCCAGCAGGGAATTCCAGGGTAGCAATCAGCCCCAGCATTTT
CASREFQGSNQPQHF
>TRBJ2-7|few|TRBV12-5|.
TGTGCTAGTGCCAAGTCCTCAGACAGGCCCTACGAGCAGTACTTC
CASAKSSDRPYEQYF
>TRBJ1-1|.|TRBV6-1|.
TGTGCCAGCAGTGATTTGGGGGCTTACACTGAAGCTTTCTTT
CASSDLGAYTEAFF
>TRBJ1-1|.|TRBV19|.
TGTGCCAGTAGTATCTTAACCCACAAGAACACTGAAGCTTTCTTT
CASSILTHKNTEAFF
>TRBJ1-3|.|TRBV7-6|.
TGTGCCAGCAGCTACACAGTTGGAAACACCATATATTTT
CASSYTVGNTIYF
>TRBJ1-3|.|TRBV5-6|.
TGTGCCAGCAGCCTATCCTTGGGGAGGATGCTATCTGGAAACACCATATATTTT
CASSLSLGRMLSGNTIYF
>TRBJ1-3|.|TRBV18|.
TGTGCCAGCTCACCAGCAGTTCTCTCTGGAAACACCATATATTTT
CASSPAVLSGNTIYF
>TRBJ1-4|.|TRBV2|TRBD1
TGTGCCAGCAACAGACAGGGAACAGGTGAAAAACTGTTTTTT
CASNRQGTGEKLFF
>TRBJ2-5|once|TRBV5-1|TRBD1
TGCGCCAGCAGCTTGGCCGAGGTTGGGACAGTGGATAAGACCCAGTACTTC
CASSLAEVGTVDKTQYF
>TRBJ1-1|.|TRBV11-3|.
TGTGCCAGCAGCTTTTATAGGGGCACTGAAGCTTTCTTT
CASSFYRGTEAFF
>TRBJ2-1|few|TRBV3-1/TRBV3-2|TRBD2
TGTGCCAGCAGCCCCCTAGCGGGAGGTGCCTACAATGAGCAGTTCTTC
CASSPLAGGAYNEQFF
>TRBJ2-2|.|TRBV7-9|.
TGTGCCAGCAGCTTAATTTCGGGGCTGTTTTTT
CASSLISGLFF
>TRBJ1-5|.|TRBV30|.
TGTGCCTGGAGTTTAAACGTCTGGACAGCCAGCAATCAGCCCCAGCATTTT
CAWSLNVWTASNQPQHF
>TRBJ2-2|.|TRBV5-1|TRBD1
TGCGCCAGCAGCTGGCAGGGGGACACCGGGGAGCTGTTTTTT
CASSWQGDTGELFF
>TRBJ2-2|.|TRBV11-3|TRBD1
TGTGCCAGCAGCCAAGACAGGGACACCGGGGAGCTGTTTTTT
CASSQDRDTGELFF
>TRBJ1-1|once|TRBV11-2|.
TGTGCCAGCAGCTCAACGACAGGTAGCACTGAAGCTTTCTTT
CASSSTTGSTEAFF
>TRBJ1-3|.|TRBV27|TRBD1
TGTGCCAGCAGTTTTCAGGGGGCGCGTGGAAACACCATATATTTT
CASSFQGARGNTIYF
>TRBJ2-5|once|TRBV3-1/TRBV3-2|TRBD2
TGTGCCAGCAGCCATCGGACTAGCGGGAGCGCGTACCAAGAGACCCAGTACTTC
CASSHRTSGSAYQETQYF
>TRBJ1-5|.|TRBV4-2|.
TGTGCCAGCAGCCAAGATCAGGCAGGGATTCAGCCCCAGCATTTT
CASSQDQAGIQPQHF
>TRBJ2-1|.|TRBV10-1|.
TGCGCCAGCAGTGAGTCCGGCTCTAGCTCCTACAATGAGCAGTTCTTC
CASSESGSSSYNEQFF
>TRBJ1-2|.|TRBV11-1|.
TGTGCCAGCAGCTTACAGGGTATCCATGGCTACACCTTC
CASSLQGIHGYTF
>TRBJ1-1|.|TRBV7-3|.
TGTGCCGGTTATTGGCACCTGAACACTGAAGCTTTCTTT
CAGYWHLNTEAFF
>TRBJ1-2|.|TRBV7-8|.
TGTGCCAGCAGCCCTGCGGGGGGATCGGACTATGGCTACACCTTC
CASSPAGGSDYGYTF
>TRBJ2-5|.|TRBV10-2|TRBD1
TGCGCCAGCAGGTCGCGACAGGGGGCCCCCCAAGAGACCCAGTACTTC
CASRSRQGAPQETQYF
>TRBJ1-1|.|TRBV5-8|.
TGTGCCAGCAGCTTTTCAGGGTTCGGTGGCGGTGAAGCTTTCTTT
CASSFSGFGGGEAFF
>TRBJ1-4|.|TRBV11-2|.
TGTGCCAGCAGCTCCTTTAGGGGTTCAGGTGAAAAACTGTTTTTT
CASSSFRGSGEKLFF
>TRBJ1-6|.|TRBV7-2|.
TGTGCCAGCAGCTTAGGACGAGGGGACTATAGGTCACCCCTCCACTTT
CASSLGRGDYRSPLHF
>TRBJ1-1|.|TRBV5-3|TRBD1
TGTGCCAGAAGCCCCCAGGGGGTGAACACTGAAGCTTTCTTT
CARSPQGVNTEAFF
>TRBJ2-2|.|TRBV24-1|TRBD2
TGTGCCACCAGTGATCCGGGACTAGCGGTTTCCGGGGAGCTGTTTTTT
CATSDPGLAVSGELFF
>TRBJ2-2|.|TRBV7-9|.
TGTGCCACCAGTAGACAGGAGAACACCGGGGAGCTGTTTTTT
CATSRQENTGELFF